This T cell receptor (beta chain) was profiled in a study of T-cell reconstitution after alpha-beta-depleted transplantation in children. This clonotype has more than one count but fewer than ten. Germline values: CDR1 DFQATT, CDR2 SNEGSKA (reference sequence). The CDR3 extends over 13 amino acids. With 5 bases clipped from V and 8 bases from J, the junction kept 11 bases outside the gene matches. Library preparation (for TCRbeta) was performed with unique molecular identifiers. TCRdb re-derived calls from the PCR reads in MiXCR, one entry per CDR3 protein. The profile covers about 230,000 distinct CDR3 sequences, with around 9.5% appearing a single time and around 6.2% taken by the ten largest.

This chain uses TRBV20-1 with TRBJ1-2, with 7 bases lining up with TRBD1. This clonotype was sampled from a human donor who donated a stem cell graft to a child with acute lymphoblastic leukemia. The specimen comprised PBMCs from the stem cell graft donor, sampled from the stem cell graft. The CDR3 here is CSALKEGAGGYTF. The CDR3 DNA reads as TGCAGTGCTCTCAAGGAGGGGGCAGGCGGCTACACCTTC.